Below, 10 T cell receptor beta chains from the same sample are listed, as sequenced in a study of T cell responses to AZD1222 COVID-19 vaccine. Clones were sequenced by immunoSEQ multiplex PCR, and TCRdb holds only the in-frame ones, with some missing. This table has roughly 150,000 clones, around 90% appearing once. Sequences were derived from peripheral blood, sampled 28 days after the second AZD1222 dose. The receptors stem from an adult who received the AZD1222 COVID-19 vaccine.

The CDR3 is CASSPLPIGVTKREQYV. The CDR3 nucleotides read TGTGCCAGCAGCCCCTTGCCGATTGGGGTCACAAAGCGCGAGCAGTACGTC. The chain employs TRBV12-1 and TRBJ2-7. TRBV12-1 is a documented pseudogene. CDR3 length equals 17 residues.

This clone showed up just once. The chain is built from TRBV5-1 and TRBJ2-1, with D uncertain. The CDR3 loop spans 16 amino acids. Germline V gives CDR1 SGHRS, CDR2 YFSETQ. V was shortened by 4 bases and J by 3 bases, with 17 bases between the two germline ends. The CDR3 bases are TGCGCCAGCAGCCGCGGACCGGACCCGGGCTACAATGAGCAGTTCTTC. Translation gives CASSRGPDPGYNEQFF.

The chain links TRBV27 to TRBJ1-6; D may be TRBD1 (6 bases). The CDR3 is 14 residues long. Per the germline V gene, CDR1 is MNHEY and CDR2 is SMNVEV (reference sequence). V lost 5 bases and J lost 7, with 12 bases in between. The CDR3 DNA follows: TGTGCCAGCAGTCAAGGACAGATAAATTCACCCCTCCACTTT. Protein product: CASSQGQINSPLHF.

The chain recombines TRBV12-3 or TRBV12-4 with TRBJ1-6; D is undetermined. V gave up 10 bases and J gave up 9 bases, with 16 bases separating them. The CDR3 has 13 amino acids. For the CDR3, the DNA is TGTGCCACGAGGGCCGAACGGGGTTCACCCCTCCACTTT. This gives the protein CATRAERGSPLHF.

The chain combines TRBV5-4 with TRBJ2-2, with D possibly being TRBD1 or TRBD2 (6 bases each). The CDR3 runs 15 residues. Trimming took off 4 bases at V and 5 bases at J, with 15 bases between the two ends. Looked up from germline, CDR1 is SGHNT and CDR2 is YYREEE (reference sequence). The CDR3 DNA reads TGTGCCAGCAGCCACGAGGGGGGCGCAACCGGGGAGCTGTTTTTT. Its protein product is CASSHEGGATGELFF.

The table lists this clone with a count of one. This chain joins TRBV19 and TRBJ2-7, with 9 bases aligning to TRBD1. Germline V gene sequence: CDR1 LNHDA, CDR2 SQIVND (reference sequence). This CDR3 is 15 amino acids long. After removal of 7 bases from V and 3 bases from J, the junction contained 10 bases not matched to a gene. CDR3 nucleotides: TGTGCCAGTACCCCCGGGACAGGGATCCTCTACGAGCAGTACTTC. As protein: CASTPGTGILYEQYF.

The chain links TRBV29-1 to TRBJ2-5; either TRBD1 or TRBD2 may fit D (5 bases each). This CDR3 has 15 amino acids. CDR1 SQVTM and CDR2 ANQGSEA come from the germline V gene. V was shortened by 0 bases and J by 1 base, with 12 bases between the two germline ends. CDR3 bases: TGCAGCGTTGAAGATCCGGGACGGATCCAAGAGACCCAGTACTTC. Its translation: CSVEDPGRIQETQYF.

V is TRBV24-1 and J is TRBJ2-3, with 9 positions matching TRBD1. The germline V gene encodes CDR1 KGHDR and CDR2 SFDVKD. This CDR3 comprises 17 residues. Trimming took 7 bases from V and 6 from J; bases not matched to a gene: 16. The CDR3 here is CATSQPPGTGRRDTQYF. CDR3 nucleotide sequence: TGTGCCACCAGCCAACCTCCCGGGACAGGGAGGCGCGATACGCAGTATTTT.

With respect to this clone: Within the sample, other DNA sequences also encode this same CDR3. The chain joins TRBV9 to TRBJ2-3; D tentatively reads TRBD1 or TRBD2 (6 bases each). Trimming shortened V by 0 bases and J by 6 bases, and 11 bases separated the two germline ends. The CDR3 is 14 residues long. Germline lookup yields CDR1 SGDLS and CDR2 YYNGEE. The CDR3 nucleotides read TGTGCCAGCAGCGTAGCTACGGGGGCGGATACGCAGTATTTT. Translation: CASSVATGADTQYF.

The V call is TRBV18, the J call TRBJ2-2, with a possible D match to TRBD1 (6 bases). Germline assignment: CDR1 KGHSH and CDR2 LQKENI. The CDR3 covers 16 residues. Deletions cut 5 bases from V and 2 bases from J, with 15 bases between. In DNA, the CDR3 is TGTGCCAGCTCATCCCCAACAGGGTCCAACACCGGGGAGCTGTTTTTT. Translated: CASSSPTGSNTGELFF.